Included here is one T cell receptor beta chain sequence, with context. This entry belongs to a study of blood T cell repertoires in COVID-19. Method: immunoSEQ multiplex PCR; TCRdb's copy keeps in-frame clones and lacks some. Of 180,000 or so clones listed, approximately 89% are singletons. Residents of over 20 US areas, aged about 18 to 89 years, made up the participants. In germline, CDR1 is KGHDR, CDR2 SFDVKD. J gave up 8 bases and V 4 bases, and 9 bases lay outside the gene matches. This CDR3 is 15 amino acids long. The source of this sequence is a woman younger than 35 who had recovered from COVID-19. The material sequenced was PBMCs or T cells enriched from blood (not recorded which). This chain connects TRBV24-1 to TRBJ2-1, with 8 positions matching TRBD2. The CDR3 here is CATSEDATSVHEQFF. CDR3 sequence (DNA): TGTGCCACCAGTGAAGATGCGACTAGCGTCCATGAGCAGTTCTTC.